The T cell receptor beta chain under discussion was sequenced for a study of T cells in Graves' hyperthyroidism and ophthalmopathy. RNA transcripts were the template for amplifying TCR beta CDR3 regions. HTBI primers were the set used in a first-round RT-PCR of the TCR CDR3. MiXCR was run by TCRdb on the multiplex PCR reads, yielding one entry per CDR3 protein. Of roughly 500,000 distinct CDR3 sequences listed, around 43% are singletons. The receptor's source is an adult woman with Graves' disease, either hyperthyroidism or ophthalmopathy (not recorded which). The sequenced material came from peripheral blood or thyroid tissue (not recorded which).

The CDR3 DNA reads TGTGCCAGCAGCTTAGTTTGGGAAGAGACCCAGTACTTC. This translates into CASSLVWEETQYF. This sequence joins TRBV7-2 and TRBJ2-5; D not certain. V dropped 1 base and J dropped 3 bases, with 6 bases sitting between them. This CDR3 spans 13 amino acids. Germline V CDR1 and CDR2: SGHTA, FQGNSA.